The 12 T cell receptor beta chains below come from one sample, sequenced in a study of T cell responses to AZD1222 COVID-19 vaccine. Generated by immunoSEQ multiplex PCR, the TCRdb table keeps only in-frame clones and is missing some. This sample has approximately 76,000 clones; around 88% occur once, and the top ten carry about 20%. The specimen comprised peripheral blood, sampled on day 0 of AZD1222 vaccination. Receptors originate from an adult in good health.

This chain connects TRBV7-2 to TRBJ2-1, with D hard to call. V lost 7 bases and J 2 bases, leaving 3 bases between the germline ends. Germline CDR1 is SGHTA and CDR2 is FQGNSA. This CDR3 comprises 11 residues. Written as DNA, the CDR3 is TGTGCCAGCACCCCCTACAATGAGCAGTTCTTC. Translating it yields CASTPYNEQFF.

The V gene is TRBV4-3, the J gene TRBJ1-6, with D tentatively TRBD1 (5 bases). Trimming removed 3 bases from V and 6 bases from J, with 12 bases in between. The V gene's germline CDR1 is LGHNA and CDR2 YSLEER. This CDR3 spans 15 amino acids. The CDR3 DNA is TGCGCCAGCAGCCAGGGGACTTGGGGTAATTCACCCCTCCACTTT. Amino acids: CASSQGTWGNSPLHF.

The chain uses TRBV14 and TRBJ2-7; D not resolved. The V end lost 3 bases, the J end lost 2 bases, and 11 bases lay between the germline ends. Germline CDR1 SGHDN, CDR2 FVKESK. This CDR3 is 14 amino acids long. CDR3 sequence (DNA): TGTGCCAGCAGCCAGTCTCGCCCCCCCTACGAGCAGTACTTC. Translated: CASSQSRPPYEQYF.

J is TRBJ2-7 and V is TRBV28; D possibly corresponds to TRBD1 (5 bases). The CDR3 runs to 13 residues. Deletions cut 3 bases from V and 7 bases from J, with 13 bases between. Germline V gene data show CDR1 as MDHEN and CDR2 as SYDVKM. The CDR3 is CASSFRAGYEQYF. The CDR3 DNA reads TGTGCCAGCAGTTTCAGGGCTGGGTATGAGCAGTACTTC.

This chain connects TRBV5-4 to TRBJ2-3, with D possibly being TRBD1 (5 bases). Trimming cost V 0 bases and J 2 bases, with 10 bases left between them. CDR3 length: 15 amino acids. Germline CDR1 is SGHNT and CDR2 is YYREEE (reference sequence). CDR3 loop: CASSLEGSSTDTQYF. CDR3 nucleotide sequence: TGTGCCAGCAGCTTGGAGGGGTCCTCCACAGATACGCAGTATTTT.

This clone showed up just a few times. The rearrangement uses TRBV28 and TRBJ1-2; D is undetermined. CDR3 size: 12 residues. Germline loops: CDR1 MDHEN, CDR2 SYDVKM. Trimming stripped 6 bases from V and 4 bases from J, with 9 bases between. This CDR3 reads CASSEIVYGYTF. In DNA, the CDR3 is TGTGCCAGCAGCGAAATTGTCTATGGCTACACCTTC.

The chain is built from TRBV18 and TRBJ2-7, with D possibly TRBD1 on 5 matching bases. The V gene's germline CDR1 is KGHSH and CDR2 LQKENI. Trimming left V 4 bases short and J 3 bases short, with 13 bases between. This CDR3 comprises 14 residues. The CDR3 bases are TGTGCCAGCTCACGAAAGGACAAGAACTACGAGCAGTACTTC. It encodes CASSRKDKNYEQYF. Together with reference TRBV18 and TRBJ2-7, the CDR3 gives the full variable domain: NAGVMQNPRHLVRRRGQEARLRCSPMKGHSHVYWYRQLPEEGLKFMVYLQKENIIDESGMPKERFSAEFPKEGPSILRIQQVVRGDSAAYFCASSRKDKNYEQYFGPGTRLTVT.

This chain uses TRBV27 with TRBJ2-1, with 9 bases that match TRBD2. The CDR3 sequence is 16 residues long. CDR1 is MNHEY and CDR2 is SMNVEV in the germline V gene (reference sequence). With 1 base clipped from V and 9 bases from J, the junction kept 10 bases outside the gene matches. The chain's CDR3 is CASSLFWAGGVVEQFF. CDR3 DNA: TGTGCCAGCAGTTTATTTTGGGCGGGAGGGGTTGTTGAGCAGTTCTTC.

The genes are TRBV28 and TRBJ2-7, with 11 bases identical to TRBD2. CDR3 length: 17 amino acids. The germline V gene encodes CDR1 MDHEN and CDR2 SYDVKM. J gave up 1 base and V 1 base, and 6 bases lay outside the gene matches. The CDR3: CASSLSSGTSGSYEQYF. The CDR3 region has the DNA TGTGCCAGCAGTTTATCATCCGGGACTAGCGGATCCTACGAGCAGTACTTC.

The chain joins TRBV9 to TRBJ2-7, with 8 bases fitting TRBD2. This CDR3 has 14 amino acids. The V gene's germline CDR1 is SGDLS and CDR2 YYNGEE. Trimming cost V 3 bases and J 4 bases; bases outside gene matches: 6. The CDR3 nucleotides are TGTGCCAGCAGCGCCGGGGGGGACGGGTACGAGCAGTACTTC. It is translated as CASSAGGDGYEQYF.

The CDR3 DNA is TGTGCCAGCAGTAGTACCCGGGGGGAATCGGAGACCCAGTACTTC. Amino acid sequence: CASSSTRGESETQYF. This chain connects TRBV2 to TRBJ2-5; 7 bases align to TRBD2. The length of the CDR3 is 15 residues. J was trimmed by 5 bases and V by 5 bases; bases with no gene match: 11. Germline V gene data show CDR1 as SNHLY and CDR2 as FYNNEI. Full variable domain (remainder filled in from reference TRBV2 and TRBJ2-5): EPEVTQTPSHQVTQMGQEVILRCVPISNHLYFYWYRQILGQKVEFLVSFYNNEISEKSEIFDDQFSVERPDGSNFTLKIRSTKLEDSAMYFCASSSTRGESETQYFGPGTRLLVL.

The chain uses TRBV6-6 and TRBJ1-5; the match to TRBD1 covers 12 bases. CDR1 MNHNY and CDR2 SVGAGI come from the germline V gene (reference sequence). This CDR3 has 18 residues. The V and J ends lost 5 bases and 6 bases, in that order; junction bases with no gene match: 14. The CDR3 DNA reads TGTGCCAGCAGTCCCGCTCCCGGGACAGGGGGCCTATCTCAGCCCCAGCATTTT. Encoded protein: CASSPAPGTGGLSQPQHF.